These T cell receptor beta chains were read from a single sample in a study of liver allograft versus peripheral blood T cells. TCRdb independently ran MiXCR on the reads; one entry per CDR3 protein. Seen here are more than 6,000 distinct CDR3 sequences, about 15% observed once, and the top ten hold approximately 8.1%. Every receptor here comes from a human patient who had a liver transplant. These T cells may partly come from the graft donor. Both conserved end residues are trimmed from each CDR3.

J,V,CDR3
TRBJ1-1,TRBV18,ASSPPGNTEAF
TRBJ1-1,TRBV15,ATSSAFSRAF
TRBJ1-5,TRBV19,ASSLGDYQPQH
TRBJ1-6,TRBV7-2,ASSGGRLGPLH
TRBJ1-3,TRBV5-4,ASSFWGLGGNTIY
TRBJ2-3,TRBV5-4,ASGPTEEATQY
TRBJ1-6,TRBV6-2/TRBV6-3,ASSYPGTVNSPLH
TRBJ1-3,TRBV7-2,ASSLAHGTAGNTIY
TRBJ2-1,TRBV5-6,ASSLGLANEQF
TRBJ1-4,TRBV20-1,SARDSRGWNEKLF
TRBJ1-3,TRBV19,ASSIGRIGNTIY
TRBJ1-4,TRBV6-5,ASSYSWQTGNEKLF
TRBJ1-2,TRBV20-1,SARDQTHTSYGYT
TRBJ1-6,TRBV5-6,ASSPGVGGAGSPLH
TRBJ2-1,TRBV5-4,ASSWDLGEQF
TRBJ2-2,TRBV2,ASSGRGNTGELF
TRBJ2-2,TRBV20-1,SAPRRSNTGELF
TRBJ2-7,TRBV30,AWRGGGKYEQY
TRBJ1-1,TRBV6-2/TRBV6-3,ASSFGGEGENTEAF
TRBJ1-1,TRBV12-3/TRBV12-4,ASSLKPNTEAF
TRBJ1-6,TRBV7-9,ASSPQGANSPLH
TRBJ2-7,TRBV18,ASSPRPPTSGGTYEQY
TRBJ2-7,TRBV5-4,ASSLPGTGKEQY
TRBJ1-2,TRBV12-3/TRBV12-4,ASSFQQNYGYT
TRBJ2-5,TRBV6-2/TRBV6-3,ASSYSPETQY
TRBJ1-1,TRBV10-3,AIRGQGLAEAF
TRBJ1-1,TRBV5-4,ASSLFRSFMNTEAF
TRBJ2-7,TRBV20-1,SAATATTYEQY